This T cell receptor beta chain was recorded in a study of T cells in Graves' hyperthyroidism and ophthalmopathy. Details on this clonotype: Its antigen is unknown.

The source material, RNA transcripts, was used to amplify TCR beta CDR3 regions. HTBI primers were the set used in a first-round RT-PCR of the TCR CDR3. TCRdb itself ran the multiplex PCR reads through MiXCR, one entry per CDR3 protein. The table includes around 23,000 distinct CDR3 sequences, 45% to 50% detected once. Study-wide points: Expanded thyroid clonotypes (above 0.001) were mostly also found in blood. A model of 13 V-J pairs discriminated ophthalmopathy from stable hyperthyroidism.

Source material: blood. This sequence was found in a woman between 40 and 55 years old with Graves' hyperthyroidism that later progressed to Graves' ophthalmopathy.

CDR3 sequence reads: CASSLFRTTNSYNEQFF. CDR3 nucleotide sequence: TGTGCCAGCAGCTTATTTCGGACAACTAATTCCTACAATGAGCAGTTCTTC. The V call is TRBV7-9, the J call TRBJ2-1; TRBD1 might be the D (5 bases). The V end lost 2 bases, the J end lost 1 base, and 15 bases lay between the germline ends. Germline loops: CDR1 SEHNR, CDR2 FQNEAQ (reference sequence). This CDR3 is built from 17 residues.